Listed below are T cell receptor beta chains from one sample, sequenced in a study of OX40 agonist ivuxolimab in advanced cancers. TCRdb's table, derived via immunoSEQ multiplex PCR, lists solely in-frame clones and lacks some. The table records more than 85,000 clones, 91% of them present only once. Sample: CD4+ or CD8+ T cells sorted from blood, taken in a trial of the OX40 agonist ivuxolimab. The receptors were gathered from an adult with an advanced solid tumor such as melanoma, head and neck, liver or kidney cancer. Each CDR3 is given with its conserved first and last residue. The D gene is left open where the match is weak. Rows may omit the clone size; those that give it use once, few, many or a size class.

TRBV2	.	TRBJ2-7	.	CASRLGQLAYEQYF	TGTGCCAGCAGACTAGGACAGCTAGCCTACGAGCAGTACTTC
TRBV7-2	once	TRBJ2-7	TRBD2	CASSSTSGSLSSYEQYF	TGTGCCAGCAGCTCAACTAGCGGGAGTTTAAGCTCCTACGAGCAGTACTTC
TRBV2	.	TRBJ2-3	TRBD2	CASSKEAGVRDTQYF	TGTGCCAGCAGCAAGGAGGCGGGAGTAAGAGATACGCAGTATTTT
TRBV7-2	few	TRBJ2-5	TRBD2	CASSSSGRAETQYF	TGTGCCAGCAGCTCTAGCGGGAGGGCCGAGACCCAGTACTTC
TRBV5-4	.	TRBJ2-5	TRBD1	CASSLMTGRQETQYF	TGTGCCAGCAGCTTAATGACAGGGCGCCAAGAGACCCAGTACTTC
TRBV6-5	.	TRBJ2-2	TRBD1	CASSSTGLGGELFF	TGTGCCAGCAGTTCGACAGGGTTGGGCGGGGAGCTGTTTTTT
TRBV19	.	TRBJ1-4	.	CASQGAGATNEKLFF	TGTGCCAGTCAAGGGGCGGGGGCAACTAATGAAAAACTGTTTTTT
TRBV2	.	TRBJ1-1	.	CASSEWGVEAFF	TGTGCCAGCAGTGAATGGGGAGTTGAAGCTTTCTTT
TRBV5-6	.	TRBJ2-7	TRBD2	CASSLAQGLADYEQYF	TGTGCCAGCAGCTTGGCCCAGGGTCTAGCGGACTACGAGCAGTACTTC
TRBV30	.	TRBJ2-4	.	CAWSVRGGVNIQYF	TGTGCCTGGAGTGTACGGGGAGGAGTAAACATTCAGTACTTC
TRBV7-2	.	TRBJ2-1	TRBD2	CASSLGTSRNEQFF	TGTGCCAGCAGCTTGGGGACTAGCAGGAATGAGCAGTTCTTC
TRBV5-1	.	TRBJ1-4	.	CASSLFHSLAEKLFF	TGCGCCAGCAGCTTGTTTCACAGCCTAGCTGAAAAACTGTTTTTT
TRBV6-1	.	TRBJ2-7	.	CASSEDGGGFDEQYF	TGTGCCAGCAGTGAAGATGGAGGGGGCTTCGACGAGCAGTACTTC
TRBV5-4	.	TRBJ1-3	.	CASSLETSSGNTIYF	TGTGCCAGCAGCTTGGAGACGAGCTCTGGAAACACCATATATTTT
TRBV6-4	.	TRBJ2-5	.	CASRKGPSAQYF	TGTGCCAGCCGCAAAGGTCCCTCTGCGCAGTACTTC
TRBV9	.	TRBJ1-2	.	CASSPLSRDIKYGYTF	TGTGCCAGCAGCCCTCTTTCCCGGGACATCAAGTATGGCTACACCTTC
TRBV5-4	.	TRBJ2-2	TRBD2	CASSLQTGGTGELFF	TGTGCCAGCAGCCTGCAGACGGGAGGCACCGGGGAGCTGTTTTTT
TRBV5-1	.	TRBJ2-1	TRBD2	CASSLVSGRANEQFF	TGCGCCAGCAGCTTGGTTAGCGGGAGGGCTAATGAGCAGTTCTTC
TRBV6-5	.	TRBJ1-6	.	CASSYTANSPLHF	TGTGCCAGCAGTTACACGGCCAATTCACCCCTCCACTTT
TRBV30	.	TRBJ2-1	.	CAWSVQGHPYNEQFF	TGTGCCTGGAGTGTACAGGGACATCCCTACAATGAGCAGTTCTTC
TRBV7-2	.	TRBJ1-1	.	CASSLAWGNTEAFF	TGTGCCAGCAGCTTAGCGTGGGGGAACACTGAAGCTTTCTTT
TRBV27	.	TRBJ2-3	.	CASSFRVSSTDTQYF	TGTGCCAGCAGTTTCAGAGTCTCTAGCACAGATACGCAGTATTTT
TRBV19	.	TRBJ2-5	TRBD2	CASSISGTLIAGETQYF	TGTGCCAGTAGTATTTCGGGGACGTTAATAGCGGGAGAGACCCAGTACTTC
TRBV4-1	few	TRBJ1-5	.	CASSPREVVSQPQHF	TGCGCCAGCAGCCCACGCGAGGTGGTGAGTCAGCCCCAGCATTTT
TRBV9	.	TRBJ2-1	TRBD1	CASSIRQGSYNEQFF	TGTGCCAGCAGCATCCGACAGGGATCCTACAATGAGCAGTTCTTC
TRBV29-1	.	TRBJ1-1	TRBD1	CSAWGQGATEAFF	TGCAGCGCCTGGGGACAGGGGGCTACTGAAGCTTTCTTT
TRBV11-2	few	TRBJ2-1	.	CASSPSRGIEQFF	TGTGCCAGCAGTCCATCAAGGGGGATTGAGCAGTTCTTC
TRBV28	.	TRBJ2-2	.	CASKGPTNTGELFF	TGTGCCAGCAAAGGACCGACGAACACCGGGGAGCTGTTTTTT
TRBV2	.	TRBJ1-1	TRBD1	CASSQGENTEAFF	TGTGCCAGCAGTCAGGGGGAGAACACTGAAGCTTTCTTT
TRBV21-1	.	TRBJ2-1	.	CASSKRQGLGRAEWNEQFF	TGTGCCAGCAGCAAACGACAGGGACTTGGGAGGGCGGAGTGGAATGAGCAGTTCTTC
TRBV28	.	TRBJ2-1	.	CASMSQSYNEQFF	TGTGCCAGCATGAGTCAGAGCTACAATGAGCAGTTCTTC
TRBV4-3	.	TRBJ2-1	TRBD2	CASSQETTSPDNEQFF	TGCGCCAGCAGCCAGGAGACGACTAGCCCCGACAATGAGCAGTTCTTC
TRBV6-5	.	TRBJ2-7	TRBD1	CASSYFQGAGYEQYF	TGTGCCAGCAGTTACTTCCAGGGGGCGGGCTACGAGCAGTACTTC
TRBV5-6	few	TRBJ2-3	.	CASSPGPTSTQYF	TGTGCCAGCAGCCCTGGACCCACCTCCACGCAGTATTTT
TRBV7-2	.	TRBJ2-7	.	CASSPNGVSSYEQYF	TGTGCCAGCAGTCCCAACGGGGTGAGCTCCTACGAGCAGTACTTC
TRBV28	.	TRBJ1-5	.	CASKLTGVNQPQHF	TGTGCCAGCAAACTGACAGGAGTCAATCAGCCCCAGCATTTT
TRBV19	.	TRBJ2-5	TRBD1	CASSRQGTVEETQYF	TGTGCCAGTAGTCGTCAGGGGACAGTTGAAGAGACCCAGTACTTC
TRBV6-1	.	TRBJ1-4	TRBD1	CASSDRGANEKLFF	TGTGCCAGCAGCGACAGGGGGGCTAATGAAAAACTGTTTTTT
TRBV27	.	TRBJ1-6	TRBD1	CASSLRGLGNSPLHF	TGTGCCAGCAGTTTAAGGGGGCTGGGTAATTCACCCCTCCACTTT
TRBV6-1	once	TRBJ2-1	.	CASSEGAFYNEQFF	TGTGCCAGCAGTGAAGGAGCATTCTACAATGAGCAGTTCTTC
TRBV5-6	.	TRBJ2-3	TRBD2	CASSWGLATDTQYF	TGTGCCAGCAGCTGGGGACTAGCCACAGATACGCAGTATTTT
TRBV5-1	.	TRBJ2-5	TRBD2	CASSQGSGSSETQYF	TGCGCCAGCAGCCAAGGCAGCGGGAGCTCGGAGACCCAGTACTTC
TRBV2	.	TRBJ1-4	.	CASSEDRGGEKLFF	TGTGCCAGCAGTGAAGATAGGGGCGGTGAAAAACTGTTTTTT
TRBV9	.	TRBJ2-7	TRBD2	CASSATSGRYEQYF	TGTGCCAGCAGCGCGACTAGCGGGAGGTACGAGCAGTACTTC
TRBV7-8	once	TRBJ1-2	.	CASSLGTADGYTF	TGTGCCAGCAGCTTAGGGACAGCAGATGGCTACACCTTC
TRBV7-8	.	TRBJ2-5	.	CASSWTTVMETQYF	TGTGCCAGCAGCTGGACGACAGTGATGGAGACCCAGTACTTC
TRBV30	.	TRBJ2-2	.	CAWSVLLGVGELFF	TGTGCCTGGAGTGTACTTTTAGGGGTCGGGGAGCTGTTTTTT
TRBV9	.	TRBJ2-1	TRBD1	CASSVEGQDYNEQFF	TGTGCCAGCAGCGTAGAGGGACAGGACTACAATGAGCAGTTCTTC
TRBV19	.	TRBJ2-3	.	CASSSLLGASASTDTQYF	TGTGCCAGTTCTAGCCTCCTCGGAGCTAGTGCTAGCACAGATACGCAGTATTTT
TRBV7-2	.	TRBJ2-2	TRBD2	CASSRSGDGGELFF	TGTGCCAGCAGCCGTAGCGGGGATGGCGGGGAGCTGTTTTTT
TRBV6-5	.	TRBJ1-2	.	CASSSHGYYGYTF	TGTGCCAGCAGTTCCCATGGTTACTATGGCTACACCTTC
TRBV9	once	TRBJ2-2	.	CASSVGGRTDTGELFF	TGTGCCAGCAGCGTTGGGGGGAGGACAGACACCGGGGAGCTGTTTTTT
TRBV18	.	TRBJ2-1	.	CATSLGPSLTYNEQFF	TGTGCCACCTCCCTGGGGCCTTCGTTAACCTACAATGAGCAGTTCTTC